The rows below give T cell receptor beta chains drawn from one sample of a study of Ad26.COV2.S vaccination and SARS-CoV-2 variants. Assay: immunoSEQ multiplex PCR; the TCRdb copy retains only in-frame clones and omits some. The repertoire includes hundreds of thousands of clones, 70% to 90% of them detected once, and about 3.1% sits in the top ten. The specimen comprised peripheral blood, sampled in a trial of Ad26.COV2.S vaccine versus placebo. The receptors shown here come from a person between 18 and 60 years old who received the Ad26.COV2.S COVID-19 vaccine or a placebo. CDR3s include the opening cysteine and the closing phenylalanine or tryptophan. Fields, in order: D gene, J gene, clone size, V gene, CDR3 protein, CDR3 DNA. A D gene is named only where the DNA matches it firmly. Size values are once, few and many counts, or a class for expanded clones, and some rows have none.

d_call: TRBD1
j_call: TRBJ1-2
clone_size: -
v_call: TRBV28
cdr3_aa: CATRTGGGYTF
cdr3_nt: TGTGCCACTCGGACAGGGGGCGGCTACACCTTC

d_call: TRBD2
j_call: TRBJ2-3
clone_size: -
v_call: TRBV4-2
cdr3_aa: CASSQVSSGAYNTQYF
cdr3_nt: TGTGCCAGCAGCCAAGTTTCGAGCGGGGCCTACAATACGCAGTATTTT

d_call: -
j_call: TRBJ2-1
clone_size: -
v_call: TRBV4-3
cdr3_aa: CASSQVPVVGEQFF
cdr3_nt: TGCGCCAGCAGCCAAGTTCCCGTGGTGGGTGAGCAGTTCTTC

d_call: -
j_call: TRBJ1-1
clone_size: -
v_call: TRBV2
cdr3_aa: CASSEQWNTEAFF
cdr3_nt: TGTGCCAGCAGTGAACAGTGGAACACTGAAGCTTTCTTT

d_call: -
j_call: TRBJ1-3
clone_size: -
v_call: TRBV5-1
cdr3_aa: CASSLDSNTIYF
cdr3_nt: TGCGCCAGCAGCTTGGATTCTAACACCATATATTTT

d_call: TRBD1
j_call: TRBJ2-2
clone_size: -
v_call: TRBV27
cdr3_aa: CASSLQGANTGELFF
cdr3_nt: TGTGCCAGCAGTCTACAGGGGGCAAATACCGGGGAGCTGTTTTTT

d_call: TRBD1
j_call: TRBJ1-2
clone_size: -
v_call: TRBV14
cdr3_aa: CASSPGGGFGYTF
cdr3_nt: TGTGCCAGCAGCCCAGGGGGCGGTTTTGGCTACACCTTC

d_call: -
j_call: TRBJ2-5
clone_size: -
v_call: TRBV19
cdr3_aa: CASSDEVGQLRETQYF
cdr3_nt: TGTGCCAGTAGTGACGAAGTAGGACAGCTTCGGGAGACCCAGTACTTC

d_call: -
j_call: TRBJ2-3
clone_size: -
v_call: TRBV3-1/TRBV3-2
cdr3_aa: CATNTDTQYF
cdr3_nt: TGTGCCACCAACACAGATACGCAGTATTTT

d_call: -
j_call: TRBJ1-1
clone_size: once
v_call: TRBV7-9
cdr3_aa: CASRKVQGGGAFF
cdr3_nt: TGTGCCAGCAGGAAGGTCCAGGGCGGAGGAGCTTTCTTT

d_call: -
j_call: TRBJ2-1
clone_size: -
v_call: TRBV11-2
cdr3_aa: CASSGAGGARISYNEQFF
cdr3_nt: TGTGCCAGCAGCGGGGCGGGCGGGGCTCGGATCTCCTACAATGAGCAGTTCTTC

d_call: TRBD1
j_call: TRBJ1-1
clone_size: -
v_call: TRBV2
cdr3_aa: CASNRDRGMNTEAFF
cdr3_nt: TGTGCCAGCAACCGGGACAGGGGAATGAACACTGAAGCTTTCTTT

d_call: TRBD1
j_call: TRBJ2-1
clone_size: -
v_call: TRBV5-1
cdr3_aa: CASSSLGTDKDEQFF
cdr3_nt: TGCGCCAGCAGCTCCCTCGGGACAGACAAGGATGAGCAGTTCTTC

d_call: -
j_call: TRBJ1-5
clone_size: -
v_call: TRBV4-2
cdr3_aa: CASSSMDSNSNQPQHF
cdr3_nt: TGTGCCAGCAGCTCCATGGACAGTAATAGCAATCAGCCCCAGCATTTT

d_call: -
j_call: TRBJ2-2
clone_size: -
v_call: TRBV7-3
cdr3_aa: CASSLTPGNTGELFF
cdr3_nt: TGTGCCAGCAGCTTAACCCCCGGGAACACCGGGGAGCTGTTTTTT

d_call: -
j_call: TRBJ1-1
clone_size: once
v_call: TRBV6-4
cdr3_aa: CASSDQAGTEAFF
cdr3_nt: TGTGCCAGCAGTGATCAGGCCGGCACTGAAGCTTTCTTT

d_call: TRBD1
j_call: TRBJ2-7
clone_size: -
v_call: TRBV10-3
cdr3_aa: CAISQRDRGDYEQYF
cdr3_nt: TGTGCCATCAGTCAGAGGGACAGGGGGGACTACGAGCAGTACTTC

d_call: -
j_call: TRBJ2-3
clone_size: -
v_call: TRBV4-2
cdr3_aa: CASSPTRRGGGSDTQYF
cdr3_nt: TGTGCCAGCAGCCCTACAAGGAGGGGAGGTGGTTCAGATACGCAGTATTTT

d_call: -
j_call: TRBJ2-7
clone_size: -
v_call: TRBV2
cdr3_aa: CASSDSTSYEQYF
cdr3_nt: TGTGCCAGCAGTGATTCTACCTCCTACGAGCAGTACTTC

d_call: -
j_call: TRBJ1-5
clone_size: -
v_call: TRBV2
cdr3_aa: CASSVERGNQPQHF
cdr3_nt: TGTGCCAGCAGTGTGGAAAGGGGCAATCAGCCCCAGCATTTT

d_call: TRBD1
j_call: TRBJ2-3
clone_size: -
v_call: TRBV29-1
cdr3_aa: CSVGSGTATSTDTQYF
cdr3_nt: TGCAGCGTTGGATCGGGGACAGCTACTAGCACAGATACGCAGTATTTT

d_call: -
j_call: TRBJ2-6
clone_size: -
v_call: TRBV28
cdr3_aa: CASSSLTGLDVLTF
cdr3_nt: TGTGCCAGCAGTTCCCTGACCGGCCTTGACGTCCTGACTTTC

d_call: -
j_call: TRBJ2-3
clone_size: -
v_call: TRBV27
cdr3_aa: CASSLDGPRTDTQYF
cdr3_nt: TGTGCCAGCAGTTTAGATGGCCCCCGCACAGATACGCAGTATTTT

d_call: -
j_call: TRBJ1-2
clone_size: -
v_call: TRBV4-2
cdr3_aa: CASSQDASPYGYTF
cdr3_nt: TGTGCCAGCAGCCAAGATGCCAGCCCCTATGGCTACACCTTC

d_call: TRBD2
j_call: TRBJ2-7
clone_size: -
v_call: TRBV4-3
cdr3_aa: CASSQVTSGIPYEQYF
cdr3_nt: TGCGCCAGCAGCCAGGTTACTAGCGGGATCCCCTACGAGCAGTACTTC

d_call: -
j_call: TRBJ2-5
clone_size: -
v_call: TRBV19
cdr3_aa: CASSIIGGGETQYF
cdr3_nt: TGTGCCAGTAGTATTATTGGGGGTGGAGAGACCCAGTACTTC

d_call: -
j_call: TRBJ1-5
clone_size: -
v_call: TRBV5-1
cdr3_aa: CASSLGQYSNQPQHF
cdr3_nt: TGCGCCAGCAGCTTGGGACAGTACAGCAATCAGCCCCAGCATTTT

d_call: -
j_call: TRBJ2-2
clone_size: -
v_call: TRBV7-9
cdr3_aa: CASSFGAGELFF
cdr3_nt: TGTGCCAGCAGCTTTGGGGCCGGGGAGCTGTTTTTT

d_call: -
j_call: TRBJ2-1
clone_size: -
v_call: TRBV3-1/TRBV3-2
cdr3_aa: CASSQGGLTLYNEQFF
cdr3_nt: TGTGCCAGCAGCCAAGGCGGGTTGACCCTTTACAATGAGCAGTTCTTC

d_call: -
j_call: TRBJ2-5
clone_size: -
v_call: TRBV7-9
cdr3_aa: CASSPRREETQYF
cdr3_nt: TGTGCCAGCAGCCCCCGGCGAGAAGAGACCCAGTACTTC

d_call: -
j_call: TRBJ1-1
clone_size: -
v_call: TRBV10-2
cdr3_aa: CASRGPELENTEAFF
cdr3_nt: TGCGCCAGCAGGGGGCCCGAACTAGAGAACACTGAAGCTTTCTTT

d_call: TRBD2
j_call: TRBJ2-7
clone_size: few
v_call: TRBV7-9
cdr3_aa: CASSPSGGSSYEQYF
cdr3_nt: TGTGCCAGCAGCCCGAGCGGGGGAAGCTCCTACGAGCAGTACTTC

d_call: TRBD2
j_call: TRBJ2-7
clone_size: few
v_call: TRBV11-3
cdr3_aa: CASSPGLAGGEQYF
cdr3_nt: TGTGCCAGCAGCCCGGGACTAGCGGGAGGCGAGCAGTACTTC

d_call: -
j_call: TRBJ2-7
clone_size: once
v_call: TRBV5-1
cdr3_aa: CASSYDPGSTVYEQYF
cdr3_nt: TGCGCCAGCAGCTACGATCCTGGCTCGACCGTCTACGAGCAGTACTTC

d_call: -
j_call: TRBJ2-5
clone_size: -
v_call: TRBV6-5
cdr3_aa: CASSPPGTLETQYF
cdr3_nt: TGTGCCAGCAGTCCCCCCGGGACCTTAGAGACCCAGTACTTC

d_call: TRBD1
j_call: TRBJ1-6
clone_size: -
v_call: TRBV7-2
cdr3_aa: CASSSLTGANSPLHF
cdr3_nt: TGTGCCAGCAGCTCTCTGACAGGGGCAAATTCACCCCTCCACTTT

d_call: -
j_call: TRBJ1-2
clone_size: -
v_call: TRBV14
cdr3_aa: CASSQGPYGYTF
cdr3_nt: TGTGCCAGCAGCCAAGGCCCCTATGGCTACACCTTC

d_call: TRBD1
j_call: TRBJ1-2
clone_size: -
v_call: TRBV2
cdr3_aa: CASSEGQSWGGYTF
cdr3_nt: TGTGCCAGCAGTGAGGGACAGTCATGGGGTGGCTACACCTTC

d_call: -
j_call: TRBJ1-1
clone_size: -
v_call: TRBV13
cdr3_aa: CASSSLKRADTEAFF
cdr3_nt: TGTGCCAGCAGCTCCCTTAAGCGGGCGGACACTGAAGCTTTCTTT

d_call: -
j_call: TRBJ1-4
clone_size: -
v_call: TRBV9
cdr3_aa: CASSVAPNEKLFF
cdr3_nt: TGTGCCAGCAGCGTAGCACCCAATGAAAAACTGTTTTTT

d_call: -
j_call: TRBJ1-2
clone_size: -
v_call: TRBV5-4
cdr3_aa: CASSLPGSYGYTF
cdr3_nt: TGTGCCAGCAGCCTCCCGGGGAGCTATGGCTACACCTTC

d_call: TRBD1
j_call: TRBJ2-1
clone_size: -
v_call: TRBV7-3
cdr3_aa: CASSLSPIRDRGGPGQFF
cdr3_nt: TGTGCCAGCAGCTTATCCCCCATCCGGGACAGGGGAGGACCGGGACAGTTCTTC

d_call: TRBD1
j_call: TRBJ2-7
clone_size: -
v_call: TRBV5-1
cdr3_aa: CASSLTSGTANYEQYF
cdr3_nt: TGCGCCAGCAGCTTGACTTCCGGGACAGCAAACTACGAGCAGTACTTC

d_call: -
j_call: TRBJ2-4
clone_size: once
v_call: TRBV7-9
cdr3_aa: CASSLALLSGVKNIQYF
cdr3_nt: TGTGCCAGCAGCTTAGCACTTCTCTCCGGGGTAAAAAACATTCAGTACTTC

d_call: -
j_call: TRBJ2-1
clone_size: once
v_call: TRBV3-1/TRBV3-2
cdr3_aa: CASSQGDKQFF
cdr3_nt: TGTGCCAGCAGCCAAGGAGATAAGCAGTTCTTC

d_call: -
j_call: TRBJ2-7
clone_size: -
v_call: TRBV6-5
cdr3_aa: CASRARGLGEQYF
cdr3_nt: TGTGCCAGCAGGGCCCGAGGCTTGGGGGAGCAGTACTTC

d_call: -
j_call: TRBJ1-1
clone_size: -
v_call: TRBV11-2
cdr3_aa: CASGRGNMNTEAFF
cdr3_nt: TGTGCCAGCGGCCGGGGGAACATGAACACTGAAGCTTTCTTT

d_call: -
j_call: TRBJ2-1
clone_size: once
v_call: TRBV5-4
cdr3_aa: CASSLAGGAGNEQFF
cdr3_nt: TGTGCCAGCAGCTTGGCGGGGGGCGCGGGCAATGAGCAGTTCTTC

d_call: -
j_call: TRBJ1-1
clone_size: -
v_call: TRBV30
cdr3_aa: CAWAGRPEAFF
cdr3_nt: TGTGCCTGGGCCGGGAGGCCTGAAGCTTTCTTT

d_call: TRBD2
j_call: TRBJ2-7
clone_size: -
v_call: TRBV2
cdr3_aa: CASKVAGVGHEQYF
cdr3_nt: TGTGCCAGCAAGGTAGCGGGAGTTGGCCACGAGCAGTACTTC

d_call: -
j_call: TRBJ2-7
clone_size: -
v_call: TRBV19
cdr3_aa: CASSKGDSYEQYF
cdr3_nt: TGTGCCAGTAGTAAAGGCGACTCCTACGAGCAGTACTTC

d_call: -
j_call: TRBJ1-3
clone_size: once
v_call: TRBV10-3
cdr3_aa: CAIRGLSGNTIYF
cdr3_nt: TGTGCCATCAGGGGACTCTCTGGAAACACCATATATTTT

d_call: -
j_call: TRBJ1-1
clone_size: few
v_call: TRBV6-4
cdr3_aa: CASSTEAFTEAFF
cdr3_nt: TGTGCCAGCAGTACGGAGGCGTTCACTGAAGCTTTCTTT

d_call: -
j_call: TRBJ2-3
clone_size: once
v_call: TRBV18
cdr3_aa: CASSPPLDTQYF
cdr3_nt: TGTGCCAGCTCCCCCCCCCTAGATACGCAGTATTTT

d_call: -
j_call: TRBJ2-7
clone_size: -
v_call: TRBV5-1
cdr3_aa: CASSSPGEQYF
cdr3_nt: TGCGCCAGCAGTTCCCCTGGGGAGCAGTACTTC

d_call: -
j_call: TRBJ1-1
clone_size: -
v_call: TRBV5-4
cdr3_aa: CASSLELQPGGAREAFF
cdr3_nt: TGTGCCAGCAGCTTGGAGCTCCAGCCGGGGGGCGCGCGGGAAGCTTTCTTT